This T cell receptor beta chain comes out of a study of blood T cell repertoires in COVID-19. In the study's own analysis: Amplification with reference gene primers provided the estimates of nucleated cell counts. Measured with immunoSEQ multiplex PCR; TCRdb has only the in-frame clones, and not every one. V and J calls and clone size are copied from that table; D and trimming were computed from the DNA. The table includes over 200,000 clones, more than 85% detected once. Per the germline V gene, CDR1 is PRHDT and CDR2 is FYEKMQ (reference sequence). This CDR3 spans 15 amino acids. Trimming at V came to 3 bases and at J to 2 bases, leaving 6 bases not matched to a gene.

The TCR was taken from a person under 35 with COVID-19, enrolled during active disease. Sequences were obtained from peripheral blood. The V call is TRBV13, the J call TRBJ1-2; 7 nucleotides align to TRBD1. The CDR3 nucleotides are TGTGCCAGCAGCTTCGTAGACAGGGTCAACTATGGCTACACCTTC. Translated: CASSFVDRVNYGYTF.